Shown below are 9 T cell receptor beta chains from a single sample sequenced in a study of blood T cell repertoires in COVID-19. TCRdb's copy holds only in-frame clones and misses some; the assay was immunoSEQ multiplex PCR. Counted here are approximately 250,000 clones, around four fifths occurring once; the ten biggest clones make up 6% to 7%. Sequencing was carried out using peripheral blood. These receptors all stem from a woman aged 55-75 years with active or convalescent COVID-19.

This chain joins TRBV7-9 and TRBJ2-4, with D perhaps TRBD2 (7 bases). Germline values: CDR1 SEHNR, CDR2 FQNEAQ (reference sequence). CDR3 length equals 15 residues. Between the trimmed V and J ends, which lost 1 base and 8 bases, there was a span of 15 bases. The chain's CDR3 is CASSLVGTRGDIQYF. The CDR3 DNA reads TGTGCCAGCAGCTTAGTCGGGACACGGGGGGACATTCAGTACTTC.

V is TRBV2 and J is TRBJ2-1; TRBD1 matches 9 bases. This CDR3 is built from 15 residues. In germline, CDR1 is SNHLY, CDR2 FYNNEI. The trim removed 6 bases at V and 9 bases at J, leaving 12 bases unmatched. In DNA form, the CDR3 reads TGTGCCAGCAGACTCTCGGGACAGGGCTGGAGTGAGCAGTTCTTC. Protein: CASRLSGQGWSEQFF.

This rearrangement joins TRBV5-5 to TRBJ1-5; D remains ambiguous. Germline loops: CDR1 SGHKS, CDR2 YYEKEE (reference sequence). This CDR3 spans 14 amino acids. V shed 4 bases and J shed 1 base, with 9 bases lying between them. The CDR3 here is CASSPFYSNQPQHF. The CDR3 DNA reads TGTGCCAGCAGCCCCTTCTACAGCAATCAGCCCCAGCATTTT.

The J gene is TRBJ1-1, the V gene TRBV19; 8 nucleotides align to TRBD1. CDR1 is LNHDA, CDR2 SQIVND, per germline (reference sequence). Trimming took 6 bases from V and 6 from J; bases not matched to a gene: 15. The CDR3 spans 16 residues. The CDR3 nucleotides read TGTGCCAGTAGATCCCGGGCCGGACAGGGAGGTGCTGAAGCTTTCTTT. It codes for CASRSRAGQGGAEAFF. The full variable domain, completed using reference TRBV19 and TRBJ1-1, is DGGITQSPKYLFRKEGQNVTLSCEQNLNHDAMYWYRQDPGQGLRLIYYSQIVNDFQKGDIAEGYSVSREKKESFPLTVTSAQKNPTAFYLCASRSRAGQGGAEAFFGQGTRLTVV.

V and J are TRBV5-5 and TRBJ2-7; 8 bases align to TRBD1. Germline V gene data show CDR1 as SGHKS and CDR2 as YYEKEE (reference sequence). The trim removed 0 bases at V and 4 bases at J, leaving 6 bases unmatched. The CDR3 is 15 amino acids. This CDR3 reads CASSLAPGQGYEQYF. In DNA form, the CDR3 reads TGTGCCAGCAGCTTGGCTCCAGGACAGGGATACGAGCAGTACTTC.

V and J are TRBV5-1 and TRBJ1-2; 10 bases are shared with TRBD1. V was clipped by 4 bases and J by 8 bases; unmatched bases: 5. Germline V gives CDR1 SGHRS, CDR2 YFSETQ. The CDR3 runs to 13 residues. The CDR3 reads CASSGGTGEGYTF. The CDR3 region has the DNA TGCGCCAGCAGCGGGGGGACAGGGGAAGGCTACACCTTC.

This chain links TRBV18 with TRBJ1-4; 7 bases match TRBD1. Per the germline V gene, CDR1 is KGHSH and CDR2 is LQKENI. V was clipped by 3 bases and J by 5 bases; unmatched bases: 9. CDR3 length: 16 amino acids. The CDR3 region is CASSPLSGTVNEKLFF. CDR3 nucleotides: TGTGCCAGCTCACCTCTATCCGGGACAGTAAATGAAAAACTGTTTTTT.

The chain has TRBV5-4 and TRBJ2-2, with D perhaps TRBD1 (6 bases). This CDR3 is built from 18 residues. Germline V gives CDR1 SGHNT, CDR2 YYREEE (reference sequence). The ends were cut back, 2 bases at V and 0 bases at J, with 17 bases in the middle. CDR3 in DNA: TGTGCCAGCAGCTTAGGACCATTTACAGGGACGAACACCGGGGAGCTGTTTTTT. This gives the protein CASSLGPFTGTNTGELFF.

The genes are TRBV29-1 and TRBJ1-1, with TRBD1 matching over 9 bases. The CDR3 has 13 amino acids. CDR1 is SQVTM, CDR2 ANQGSEA, per germline. The V segment lost 7 bases and the J segment 5 bases; nucleotides outside the gene matches: 8. CDR3 sequence (DNA): TGCAGCGATTACAGGGGGCATTGGACTGAAGCTTTCTTT. It translates to CSDYRGHWTEAFF.